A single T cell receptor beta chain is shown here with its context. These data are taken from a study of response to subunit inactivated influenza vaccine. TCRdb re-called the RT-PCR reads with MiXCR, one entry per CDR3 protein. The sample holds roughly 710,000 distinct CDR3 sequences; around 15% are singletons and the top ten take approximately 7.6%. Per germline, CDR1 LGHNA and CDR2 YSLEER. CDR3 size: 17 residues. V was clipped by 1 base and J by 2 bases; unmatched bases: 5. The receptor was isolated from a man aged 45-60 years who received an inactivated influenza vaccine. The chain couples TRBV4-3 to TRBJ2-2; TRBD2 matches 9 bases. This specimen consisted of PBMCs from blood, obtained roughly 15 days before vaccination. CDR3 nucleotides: TGCGCCAGCAGCCAAGGTCTAGCGGGGCTCAACACCGGGGAGCTGTTTTTT. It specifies CASSQGLAGLNTGELFF.